This T cell receptor beta chain appears in the sequencing data of a study of blood T cell repertoires in COVID-19. The wider study: T cells, B-cell-depleted T cells, or PBMCs supplied cDNA or gDNA.

The V segment lost 3 bases and the J segment 2 bases; nucleotides outside the gene matches: 5. This CDR3 spans 14 amino acids. Germline CDR1 SGHRS, CDR2 YFSETQ. TCRdb's copy holds only in-frame clones and misses some; the assay was immunoSEQ multiplex PCR. The sample consists of 130,000 or so clones, around 83% of them appearing once. The gene calls are TRBV5-1 and TRBJ2-7, with 7 bases that match TRBD1. Material for sequencing was PBMCs or T cells enriched from blood (not recorded which). The TCR comes from a man in his forties or fifties who had recovered from COVID-19. This chain's CDR3 is CASSWGQWTYEQYF. CDR3 nucleotide sequence: TGCGCCAGCAGCTGGGGACAGTGGACCTACGAGCAGTACTTC.